Listed below are T cell receptor beta chains from one sample, sequenced in a study of blood T cell repertoires in COVID-19. Clones were sequenced by immunoSEQ multiplex PCR, and TCRdb holds only the in-frame ones, with some missing. The data hold 180,000 or so clones, with roughly 80% observed a single time. The specimen sequenced was peripheral blood. Receptors originate from a woman aged 70-85 years with acute or convalescent COVID-19. Both conserved end residues are part of each CDR3. A D gene is named only where the DNA matches it firmly. Not every row has a clone size; where given, it reads once, few, many or a size class.

clone size	J gene	D gene	V gene	CDR3 protein	CDR3 DNA
NA	TRBJ2-3	TRBD2	TRBV4-1	CASRAPQRDTDTQYF	TGCGCCAGCAGGGCTCCACAGCGGGACACAGATACGCAGTATTTT
NA	TRBJ2-1	NA	TRBV2	CASSEARAQQFF	TGTGCCAGCAGTGAAGCGCGGGCACAGCAGTTCTTC
few	TRBJ2-3	TRBD2	TRBV7-3	CASSLNGGSIDTQYF	TGTGCCAGCAGCTTAAACGGGGGGAGCATAGATACGCAGTATTTT
NA	TRBJ1-1	NA	TRBV21-1	CASSERRGQLNTEAFF	TGTGCCAGCAGTGAAAGACGGGGACAGCTGAACACTGAAGCTTTCTTT
NA	TRBJ1-1	TRBD1	TRBV7-2	CASRPQGAQSTEAFF	TGTGCCAGCAGGCCACAGGGGGCGCAGAGCACTGAAGCTTTCTTT
medium-sized	TRBJ2-2	NA	TRBV6-5	CASSYRSLAGELFF	TGTGCCAGCAGTTATAGGAGTCTCGCCGGGGAGCTGTTTTTT
few	TRBJ2-5	TRBD2	TRBV7-2	CASSLGLAGIQETQYF	TGTGCCAGCAGCCTGGGACTAGCGGGGATTCAAGAGACCCAGTACTTC
NA	TRBJ2-1	TRBD1	TRBV3-1/TRBV3-2	CASSQRGDSHEQFF	TGTGCCAGCAGCCAGAGAGGGGACAGTCATGAGCAGTTCTTC
NA	TRBJ2-2	TRBD1	TRBV4-3	CARSPQGAPYMGDTGELFF	TGCGCCCGCAGCCCCCAGGGGGCGCCCTATATGGGGGACACCGGGGAGCTGTTTTTT
NA	TRBJ2-2	TRBD1	TRBV2	CASNYGTGNTGELFF	TGTGCCAGCAACTACGGGACAGGGAACACCGGGGAGCTGTTTTTT
NA	TRBJ2-1	NA	TRBV7-9	CASSLVPPTYNEQFF	TGTGCCAGCAGCTTAGTTCCCCCCACCTACAATGAGCAGTTCTTC
NA	TRBJ1-6	TRBD1	TRBV28	CASSLPLTGGNSPLHF	TGTGCCAGCAGTCTCCCCTTGACAGGGGGTAATTCACCCCTCCACTTT
NA	TRBJ1-1	NA	TRBV3-1/TRBV3-2	CASSQVRNTEAFF	TGTGCCAGCAGCCAAGTGAGAAACACTGAAGCTTTCTTT
NA	TRBJ1-1	TRBD1	TRBV28	CASSSDRGSVAFF	TGTGCCAGCAGTTCGGACAGGGGATCAGTAGCTTTCTTT
few	TRBJ2-7	NA	TRBV28	CASSAPSRHTAEQYF	TGTGCCAGCAGTGCCCCTTCTCGACACACAGCCGAGCAGTACTTC
NA	TRBJ1-1	TRBD1	TRBV24-1	CATSDLGQGADRFRDTEAFF	TGTGCCACCAGTGATTTAGGGCAGGGGGCCGATCGATTTCGGGACACTGAAGCTTTCTTT
NA	TRBJ2-1	NA	TRBV7-8	CASAPGKQFF	TGTGCCAGCGCCCCCGGGAAGCAGTTCTTC
few	TRBJ2-7	NA	TRBV29-1	CSARTSRHEQYF	TGCAGCGCGAGGACAAGCCGCCACGAGCAGTACTTC
NA	TRBJ1-2	NA	TRBV3-1/TRBV3-2	CARQGDEPGYGYTF	TGTGCCAGACAGGGAGACGAACCTGGCTATGGCTACACCTTC
once	TRBJ2-3	NA	TRBV9	CASSVQSGTSDTQYF	TGTGCCAGCAGCGTTCAAAGCGGGACATCAGATACGCAGTATTTT
NA	TRBJ2-2	TRBD2	TRBV5-1	CASSLRLAGNTGELFF	TGCGCCAGCAGCTTGCGGCTAGCGGGGAACACCGGGGAGCTGTTTTTT
NA	TRBJ2-1	TRBD2	TRBV5-1	CASSLTAGGYNEQFF	TGCGCCAGCAGCTTAACGGCGGGGGGGTACAATGAGCAGTTCTTC
NA	TRBJ1-3	NA	TRBV14	CASSTTGMSSGNTIYF	TGTGCCAGCAGCACTACAGGGATGAGCTCTGGAAACACCATATATTTT
NA	TRBJ2-7	NA	TRBV7-6	CASSLDRGGYEQYF	TGTGCCAGCAGCTTAGACAGGGGAGGCTACGAGCAGTACTTC
NA	TRBJ1-5	NA	TRBV5-1	CASSLEPGGGNQPQHF	TGCGCCAGCAGCTTGGAACCGGGAGGTGGCAATCAGCCCCAGCATTTT
NA	TRBJ1-1	NA	TRBV7-9	CASSLAMTGGLEAFF	TGTGCCAGCAGCTTAGCGATGACAGGCGGACTTGAAGCTTTCTTT
NA	TRBJ2-5	NA	TRBV5-1	CASSYSGETQYF	TGCGCCAGCAGTTACTCGGGGGAGACCCAGTACTTC
NA	TRBJ2-1	NA	TRBV6-5	CASKSGGGSRNEQFF	TGTGCCAGCAAGAGTGGGGGCGGGAGTAGAAATGAGCAGTTCTTC
NA	TRBJ1-1	NA	TRBV7-2	CASRPTTVLNTEAFF	TGTGCCAGCAGACCAACGACAGTACTGAACACTGAAGCTTTCTTT
NA	TRBJ2-7	TRBD1	TRBV19	CASSTGTGLYEQYF	TGTGCCAGTAGTACCGGGACAGGGCTCTACGAGCAGTACTTC
NA	TRBJ2-7	NA	TRBV28	CASSPRAGTRSYEQYF	TGTGCCAGCAGCCCCCGAGCGGGGACAAGGTCCTACGAGCAGTACTTC
few	TRBJ2-1	NA	TRBV7-9	CASSPGDFDNEQFF	TGTGCCAGCAGCCCCGGAGATTTCGACAATGAGCAGTTCTTC
NA	TRBJ2-5	NA	TRBV11-2	CASSRGAAPGEETQYF	TGTGCCAGCAGCCGGGGGGCGGCTCCTGGGGAAGAGACCCAGTACTTC
NA	TRBJ1-3	NA	TRBV7-2	CASSTKGGAGNTIYF	TGTGCCAGCAGCACTAAAGGGGGGGCAGGAAACACCATATATTTT
NA	TRBJ2-7	NA	TRBV11-3	CASSGRDTTYEQYF	TGTGCCAGCAGCGGCCGGGACACTACGTACGAGCAGTACTTC
NA	TRBJ1-2	TRBD1	TRBV28	CASSPDRVHGYTF	TGTGCCAGCAGTCCTGACAGGGTCCATGGCTACACCTTC
once	TRBJ2-1	NA	TRBV29-1	CSVERSGGYNEQFF	TGCAGCGTTGAGCGGTCAGGGGGGTACAATGAGCAGTTCTTC
NA	TRBJ2-1	TRBD1	TRBV24-1	CATSRDRGKFSYNEQFF	TGTGCCACCAGTCGGGACAGGGGGAAATTTTCCTACAATGAGCAGTTCTTC
NA	TRBJ1-2	NA	TRBV14	CASSQDRGGYTF	TGTGCCAGCAGCCAAGATCGGGGAGGCTACACCTTC
NA	TRBJ2-3	TRBD2	TRBV5-1	CASSPGTSLDTQYF	TGCGCCAGCAGCCCCGGGACTAGTTTAGATACGCAGTATTTT
few	TRBJ1-6	NA	TRBV30	CAWSVFSMGIQSSYNSPLHF	TGTGCCTGGAGTGTATTTTCGATGGGCATACAGAGCTCCTATAATTCACCCCTCCACTTT
NA	TRBJ1-1	TRBD1	TRBV7-2	CASSGQTGAGTEAFF	TGTGCCAGCAGCGGACAGACAGGGGCAGGTACTGAAGCTTTCTTT
NA	TRBJ2-7	TRBD1	TRBV11-3	CASSQGEAYEQYF	TGTGCCAGCAGCCAGGGGGAAGCGTACGAGCAGTACTTC
NA	TRBJ1-1	NA	TRBV5-6	CASSLPGRNTEAFF	TGTGCCAGCAGCCTTCCCGGGAGGAACACTGAAGCTTTCTTT
NA	TRBJ1-2	TRBD1	TRBV7-2	CASSSPTFGQGHGYTF	TGTGCCAGCAGCTCACCTACCTTTGGACAGGGGCATGGCTACACCTTC
NA	TRBJ2-5	NA	TRBV5-8	CASSLVGEETQYF	TGTGCCAGCAGCTTGGTTGGAGAGGAGACCCAGTACTTC
NA	TRBJ1-3	NA	TRBV7-6	CASSLAQGSSGNTIYF	TGTGCCAGCAGCTTAGCGCAGGGTTCCTCTGGAAACACCATATATTTT
NA	TRBJ2-3	NA	TRBV6-2/TRBV6-3	CASSYTPGTDTQYF	TGTGCCAGCAGTTACACCCCGGGCACAGATACGCAGTATTTT
NA	TRBJ1-1	NA	TRBV29-1	CSVGNFPNTEAFF	TGCAGCGTCGGTAACTTCCCGAACACTGAAGCTTTCTTT
NA	TRBJ1-1	NA	TRBV1	CTRVGVPWTEAFF	TGCACCAGGGTCGGGGTACCATGGACTGAAGCTTTCTTT
NA	TRBJ1-4	TRBD1	TRBV2	CASRYTGGNEKLFF	TGTGCCAGCAGATACACAGGGGGCAACGAAAAACTGTTTTTT
NA	TRBJ2-3	TRBD2	TRBV19	CASSAGLAGAITDTQYF	TGTGCCAGTAGTGCGGGACTAGCGGGAGCCATCACAGATACGCAGTATTTT
NA	TRBJ2-6	NA	TRBV6-1	CASSEGQPGANVLTF	TGTGCCAGCAGTGAAGGACAGCCCGGGGCCAACGTCCTGACTTTC
NA	TRBJ1-6	TRBD1	TRBV6-5	CASSYEGQGVSPLHF	TGTGCCAGCAGTTACGAGGGACAGGGTGTATCACCCCTCCACTTT
once	TRBJ2-3	TRBD2	TRBV19	CASSMGLTTDTQYF	TGTGCCAGTAGTATGGGACTAACCACAGATACGCAGTATTTT